These T cell receptor beta chains were read from a single sample in a study of T cell responses to AZD1222 COVID-19 vaccine. Profiling relied on immunoSEQ multiplex PCR, and the TCRdb table lists in-frame clones only, not all of them. The repertoire holds approximately 150,000 clones, over 80% seen once, with 3.8% in the top ten. The sequencing used peripheral blood, collected 28 days after the second AZD1222 dose. All receptors derive from an adult who received the AZD1222 COVID-19 vaccine. The CDR3 runs from the conserved cysteine through the conserved F or W. D genes are given only for firm matches. A row's size may be missing; if present it is once, few, many or a size class.

>NA|TRBJ1-2|NA|TRBV2
TGTGCCAGCAGTGAACGGGGGCGCGGAGGCTACACCTTC
CASSERGRGGYTF
>TRBD2|TRBJ2-1|NA|TRBV13
TGTGCCAGCCGGGGGGGGAATGAGCAGTTCTTC
CASRGGNEQFF
>TRBD1|TRBJ2-1|NA|TRBV18
TGTGCCAGCTCACCCCGAGGGGGACAGGGTGAAAATGAGCAGTTCTTC
CASSPRGGQGENEQFF
>NA|TRBJ2-3|NA|TRBV5-1
TGCGCCAGCAGCTCCACTGGGCCCTACACAGATACGCAGTATTTT
CASSSTGPYTDTQYF
>TRBD1|TRBJ1-3|NA|TRBV2
TGTGCCAGCAGTGAACCTCCTCCGGGACAGGCCACCTCTGGAAACACCATATATTTT
CASSEPPPGQATSGNTIYF
>NA|TRBJ1-5|once|TRBV6-5
TGTGCCAGCAGTTCAGGGAGCACTCAGCCCCAGCATTTT
CASSSGSTQPQHF
>NA|TRBJ1-1|NA|TRBV29-1
TGCAGCGCCGGGACGACTGAAGCTTTCTTT
CSAGTTEAFF
>NA|TRBJ2-5|NA|TRBV5-1
TGCGCCAGCAGCTTGGGGGTATTGGGTGTTTTGCAGACCCAGTACTTC
CASSLGVLGVLQTQYF
>NA|TRBJ1-2|NA|TRBV20-1
TGCAGTGCTAGTATCCAGGGAAGGGATGGCTACACCTTC
CSASIQGRDGYTF
>NA|TRBJ2-2|NA|TRBV11-1
TGTGCCAGCAGCTTGCGGACAGATACCGGGGAGCTGTTTTTT
CASSLRTDTGELFF
>NA|TRBJ1-2|NA|TRBV15
TGTGCCACCAGCAGAGACCAAATCGATGGCTACACCTTC
CATSRDQIDGYTF